This T cell receptor beta chain came from a study of CD8+ T cells in alopecia areata (dated by TCRdb to 2016 to 2018). In terms of the full investigation: The treated patients, all with moderate-to-severe alopecia areata, were enrolled in an open-label pilot trial of oral tofacitinib given at 5 to 10 mg twice daily. Tofacitinib was administered for 6 to 18 months, and 6 months of follow-up off drug were then conducted to assess delayed response and recurrence. For the treated patients, the SALT score, which quantifies what percentage of scalp surface area is affected, served as the measure of disease severity. In both human patients and the C3H/HeJ mouse model, the study applied high-throughput TCRbeta sequencing to look at T cell clonal expansion in alopecia areata. Human TCRbeta sequencing covered scalp tissue and sorted CD4+ and CD8+ peripheral blood T cells from patchy and totalis/universalis alopecia areata patients and healthy controls. Tofacitinib-treated patients had biopsies at baseline and at 4 and 24 weeks of treatment, with a later scalp biopsy in several patients. Clonality in the scalp was compared among normal scalp (n=4), patchy alopecia areata scalp (n=8), and alopecia totalis/universalis scalp (n=8). The RNA source kit depended on sample type: the PAXgene miRNA kit for fixed scalp, the miRNeasy kit for PBMCs, and the RNeasy kit for mouse skin. TCRbeta CDR3 regions were amplified by immunoSEQ multiplex PCR with 35 Vbeta forward and 13 Jbeta reverse primers. Paper-wide results and their limitations: Scalp TCR repertoire analysis is complicated because resident alphabeta T cells in normal human skin are also sequenced, whereas mouse skin is dominated by gammadelta T cells. With tofacitinib, both scalp clonality and the number of expanded CD8+ clones among the top 100 scalp clones went down significantly. Because the treated cohort was small and included a single nonresponder, larger studies are needed to assess links between baseline CD8+ expansion and response. Shared TCR sequences between patients were less evident than in mice, which may be partly attributable to HLA diversity in the patient population. Compared with normal scalp, lesional scalp, particularly in alopecia totalis/universalis, had higher clonality and more expanded CD8+ clones, which suggests antigenic drive. During tofacitinib treatment, many expanded lesional clones remained in scalp and blood, and this persistence may partly explain relapse after treatment is stopped.

The library came from the immunoSEQ multiplex PCR assay. RNA was extracted from all samples and reverse transcribed into cDNA as template for TCR sequencing. SuperScript III was used to make first-strand cDNA, primed with a 2:1 mix of oligo-dT and random hexamers. A synthetic immune receptor repertoire was used to gauge amplification bias, and whatever bias remained was removed computationally. As for the original processing: Raw reads were preprocessed to remove errors, and CDR3 was defined according to IMGT conventions as the region from the conserved cysteine to phenylalanine. Clonality was calculated as 1 minus Shannon entropy normalized by log2 of the number of productive unique TCRs. CD4 or CD8 identity of scalp clones was inferred by cross-referencing scalp TCRbeta sequences with sorted blood CD4 and CD8 repertoires. Not all clones reach the TCRdb copy of this immuneACCESS table, which keeps in-frame sequences only. Checked studies attribute under half of the gap to unresolved V genes and leave the rest unexplained. The V and J calls and clone size were taken over from that table, and D and trimming were inferred from the DNA. The sample table shows some 100,000 clones, and less than 75% are seen once. The top ten hold just under 30% of the sample.

The time point tag for this specimen amounts to: roughly 27 days on oral tofacitinib. The treatment or condition label, as the study defines it: oral pan-JAK inhibitor, 5-10 mg twice daily. Lesional scalp punch biopsies and peripheral blood were obtained from alopecia areata patients. PBMCs were separated by density centrifugation and stained for CD3, CD4 and CD8, after which CD4+ and CD8+ T cells were sorted on a FACSAria. This clone occurred a few times. Which antigen it targets is not known. No base-level quality is on record; no much larger clone is a single base apart. The CDR3 numbers 12 residues from cysteine through phenylalanine. Only the CDR3 DNA is retained, 36 bases long and in frame from the first base. Trimming at the junction amounts to 3 bases on V and 5 bases on J, and the germline ends lie 7 bases apart. The germline V gene (reference sequence) yields SGHAT for CDR1 and FQDESV for CDR2.

The material sequenced was CD8+ T cells sorted from blood, taken at week 4, from a patient treated with tofacitinib. The receptor was derived from a human donor with alopecia areata. The chain joins TRBV11-1 to TRBJ2-5, and possibly TRBD2, on 6 matching bases. CDR3 sequence: CASSFGGETQYF. The bases read TGTGCCAGCAGCTTTGGGGGGGAGACCCAGTACTTC.